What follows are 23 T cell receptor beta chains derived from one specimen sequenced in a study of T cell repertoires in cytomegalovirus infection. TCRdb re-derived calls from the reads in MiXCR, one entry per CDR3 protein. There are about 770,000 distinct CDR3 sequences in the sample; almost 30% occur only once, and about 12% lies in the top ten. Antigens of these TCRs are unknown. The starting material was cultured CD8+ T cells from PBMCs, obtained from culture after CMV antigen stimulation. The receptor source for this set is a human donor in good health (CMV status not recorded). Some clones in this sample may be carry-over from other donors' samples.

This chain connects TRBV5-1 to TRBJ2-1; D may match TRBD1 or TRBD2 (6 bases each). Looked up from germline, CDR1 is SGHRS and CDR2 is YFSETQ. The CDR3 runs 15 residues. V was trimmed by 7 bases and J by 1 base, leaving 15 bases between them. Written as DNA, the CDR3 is TGCGCCAGCGCGCCGAGGGGGGATTCCTACAATGAGCAGTTCTTC. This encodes CASAPRGDSYNEQFF.

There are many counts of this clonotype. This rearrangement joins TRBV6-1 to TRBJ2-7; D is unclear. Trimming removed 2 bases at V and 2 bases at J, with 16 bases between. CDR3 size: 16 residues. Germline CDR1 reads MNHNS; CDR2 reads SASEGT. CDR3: CASSENRLGKAYEQYV. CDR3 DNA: TGTGCCAGCAGTGAAAACCGCCTTGGCAAAGCCTACGAGCAGTACGTC.

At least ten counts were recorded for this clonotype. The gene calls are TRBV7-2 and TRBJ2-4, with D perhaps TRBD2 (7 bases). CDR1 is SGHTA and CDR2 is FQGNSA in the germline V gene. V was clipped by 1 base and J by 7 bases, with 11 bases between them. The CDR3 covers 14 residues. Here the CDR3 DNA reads TGTGCCAGCAGCTTAGGAGGGGGGGTCAACATTCAGTACTTC. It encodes CASSLGGGVNIQYF.

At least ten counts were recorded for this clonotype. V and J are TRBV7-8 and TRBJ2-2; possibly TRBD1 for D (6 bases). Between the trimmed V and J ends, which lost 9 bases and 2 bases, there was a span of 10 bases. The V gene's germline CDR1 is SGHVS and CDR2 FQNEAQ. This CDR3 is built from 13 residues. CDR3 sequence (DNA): TGTGCCAGGACACAGGGAAACACCGGGGAGCTGTTTTTT. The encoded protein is CARTQGNTGELFF.

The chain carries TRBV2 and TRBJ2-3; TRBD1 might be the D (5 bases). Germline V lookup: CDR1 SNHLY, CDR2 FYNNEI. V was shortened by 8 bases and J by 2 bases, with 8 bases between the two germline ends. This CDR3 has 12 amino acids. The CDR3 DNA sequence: TGTGCCAGCCAGGGTTTCACAGATACGCAGTATTTT. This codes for CASQGFTDTQYF.

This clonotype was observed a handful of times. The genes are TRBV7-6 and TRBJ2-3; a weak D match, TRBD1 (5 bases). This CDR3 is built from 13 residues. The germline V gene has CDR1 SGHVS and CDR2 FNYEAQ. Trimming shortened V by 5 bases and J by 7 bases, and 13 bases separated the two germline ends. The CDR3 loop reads CASSPNQGHTQYF. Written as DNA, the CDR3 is TGTGCCAGCAGCCCTAATCAGGGTCATACGCAGTATTTT.

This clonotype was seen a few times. Here the CDR3 reads CASSLTGGVGQETQYF. The CDR3 DNA follows: TGTGCCAGCAGCCTGACAGGGGGGGTTGGACAAGAGACCCAGTACTTC. V is TRBV7-2 and J is TRBJ2-5, with 9 bases identical to TRBD1. The CDR3 is 16 amino acids. Germline V gene sequence: CDR1 SGHTA, CDR2 FQGNSA. Trimming cost V 5 bases and J 2 bases; bases outside gene matches: 9.

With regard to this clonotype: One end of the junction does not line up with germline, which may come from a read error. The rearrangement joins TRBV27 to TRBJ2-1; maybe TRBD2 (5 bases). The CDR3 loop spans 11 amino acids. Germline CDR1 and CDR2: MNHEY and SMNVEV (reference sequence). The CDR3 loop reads CASSFRNSVYF. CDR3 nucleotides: TGTGCCAGCAGTTTTCGGAATAGCGTCTACTTC.

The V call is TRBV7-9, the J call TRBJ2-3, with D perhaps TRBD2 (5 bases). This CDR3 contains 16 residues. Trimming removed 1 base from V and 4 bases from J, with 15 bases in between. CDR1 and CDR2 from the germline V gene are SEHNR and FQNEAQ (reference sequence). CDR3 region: CASSLEEGGSADTQYF. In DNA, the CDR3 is TGTGCCAGCAGCTTAGAAGAGGGTGGAAGTGCAGATACGCAGTATTTT.

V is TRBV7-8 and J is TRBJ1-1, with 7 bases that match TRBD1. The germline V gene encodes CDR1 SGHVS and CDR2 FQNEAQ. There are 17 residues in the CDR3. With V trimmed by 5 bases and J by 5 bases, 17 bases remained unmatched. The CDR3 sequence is CASSLRNDRAGWTEAFF. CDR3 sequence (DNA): TGTGCCAGCAGCCTCAGGAACGACAGGGCCGGATGGACTGAAGCTTTCTTT.

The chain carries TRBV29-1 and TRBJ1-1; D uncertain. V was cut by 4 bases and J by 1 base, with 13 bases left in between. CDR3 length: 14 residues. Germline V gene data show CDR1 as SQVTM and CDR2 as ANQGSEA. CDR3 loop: CSVVARTRNTEAFF. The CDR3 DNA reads TGCAGCGTTGTCGCGAGGACCAGGAACACTGAAGCTTTCTTT.

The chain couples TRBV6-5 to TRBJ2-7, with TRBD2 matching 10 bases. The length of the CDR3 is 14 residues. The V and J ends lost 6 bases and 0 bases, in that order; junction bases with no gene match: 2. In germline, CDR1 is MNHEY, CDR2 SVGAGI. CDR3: CASRGLADSYEQYF. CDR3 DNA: TGTGCCAGCAGAGGACTAGCGGACTCCTACGAGCAGTACTTC.

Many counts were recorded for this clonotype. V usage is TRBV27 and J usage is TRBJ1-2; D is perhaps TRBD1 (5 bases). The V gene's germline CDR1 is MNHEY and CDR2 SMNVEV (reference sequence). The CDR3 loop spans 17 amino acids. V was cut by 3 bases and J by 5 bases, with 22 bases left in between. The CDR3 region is CASSLGQGYGSWYGYTF. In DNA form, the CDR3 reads TGTGCCAGCAGTTTGGGCCAGGGTTATGGTTCTTGGTATGGCTACACCTTC.

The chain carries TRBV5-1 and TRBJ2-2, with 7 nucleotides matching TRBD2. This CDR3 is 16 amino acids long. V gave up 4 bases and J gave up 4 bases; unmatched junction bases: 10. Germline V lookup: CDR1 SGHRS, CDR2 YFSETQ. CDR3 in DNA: TGCGCCAGCAGCCTATGGCGCAGGGAGGGCACCGGGGAGCTGTTTTTT. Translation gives CASSLWRREGTGELFF.

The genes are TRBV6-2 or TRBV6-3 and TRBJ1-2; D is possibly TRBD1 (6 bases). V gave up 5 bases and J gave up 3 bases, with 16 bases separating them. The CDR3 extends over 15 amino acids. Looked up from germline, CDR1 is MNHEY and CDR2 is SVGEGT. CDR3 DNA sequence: TGTGCCAGCAGTATACGCGGGGGGCTTGACTATGGCTACACCTTC. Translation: CASSIRGGLDYGYTF.

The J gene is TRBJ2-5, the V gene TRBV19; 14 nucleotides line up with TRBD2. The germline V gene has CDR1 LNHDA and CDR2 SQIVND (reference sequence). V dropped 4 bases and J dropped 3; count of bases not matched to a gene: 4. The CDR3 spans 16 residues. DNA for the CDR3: TGTGCCAGTAGTAGCCCGACTAGCGGGGGGGAAGAGACCCAGTACTTC. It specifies CASSSPTSGGEETQYF.

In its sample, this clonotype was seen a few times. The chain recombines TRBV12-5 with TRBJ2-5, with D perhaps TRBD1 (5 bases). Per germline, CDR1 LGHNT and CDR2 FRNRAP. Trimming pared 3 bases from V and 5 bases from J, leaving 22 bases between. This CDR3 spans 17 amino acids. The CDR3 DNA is TGTGCTAGTGGTTTTTGGGATTCGCAGGGTGAAGGGGAGACCCAGTACTTC. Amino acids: CASGFWDSQGEGETQYF. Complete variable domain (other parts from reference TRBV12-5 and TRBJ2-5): DARVTQTPRHKVTEMGQEVTMRCQPILGHNTVFWYRQTMMQGLELLAYFRNRAPLDDSGMPKDRFSAEMPDATLATLKIQPSEPRDSAVYFCASGFWDSQGEGETQYFGPGTRLLVL.

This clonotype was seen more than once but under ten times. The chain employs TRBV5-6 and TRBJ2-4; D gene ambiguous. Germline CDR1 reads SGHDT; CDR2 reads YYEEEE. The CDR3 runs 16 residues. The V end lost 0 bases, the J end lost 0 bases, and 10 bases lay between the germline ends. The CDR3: CASSLALAIAKNIQYF. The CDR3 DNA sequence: TGTGCCAGCAGCTTGGCCTTAGCCATAGCCAAAAACATTCAGTACTTC. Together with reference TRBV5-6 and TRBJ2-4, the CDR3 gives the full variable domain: DAGVTQSPTHLIKTRGQQVTLRCSPKSGHDTVSWYQQALGQGPQFIFQYYEEEERQRGNFPDRFSGHQFPNYSSELNVNALLLGDSALYLCASSLALAIAKNIQYFGAGTRLSVL.

CDR3: CASSLGPGINEKLFF. The CDR3, as DNA: TGTGCCAGCAGCTTAGGGCCAGGGATTAATGAAAAACTGTTTTTT. The chain combines TRBV7-9 with TRBJ1-4, with D possibly TRBD1 on 5 matching bases. This CDR3 has 15 amino acids. V lost 1 base, J lost 4 bases, and 10 bases lay in between. The germline gives CDR1 SEHNR, CDR2 FQNEAQ (reference sequence).

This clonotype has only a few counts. CDR3 coding DNA: TGTGCCAGCAGTTACATAGACTCCCCTGGGGAGCAGTACTTC. This sequence encodes CASSYIDSPGEQYF. The chain combines TRBV6-5 with TRBJ2-7; no clear D. Germline lookup yields CDR1 MNHEY and CDR2 SVGAGI. With 2 bases removed from V and 7 bases from J, the gap between germline ends came to 15 bases. CDR3 length: 14 residues.

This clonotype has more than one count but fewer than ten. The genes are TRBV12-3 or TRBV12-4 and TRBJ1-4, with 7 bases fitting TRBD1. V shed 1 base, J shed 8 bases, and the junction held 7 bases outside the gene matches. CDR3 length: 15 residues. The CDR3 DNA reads TGTGCCAGCAGTTTAGAGAGGGGGCTCCGGGAAAAACTGTTTTTT. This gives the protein CASSLERGLREKLFF.

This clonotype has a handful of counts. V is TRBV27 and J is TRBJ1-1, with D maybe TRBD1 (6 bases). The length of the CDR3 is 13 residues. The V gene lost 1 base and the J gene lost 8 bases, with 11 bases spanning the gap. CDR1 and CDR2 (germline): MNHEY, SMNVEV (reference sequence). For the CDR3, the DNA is TGTGCCAGCAGTTTATATGGAGGGGGGGAAGCTTTCTTT. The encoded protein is CASSLYGGGEAFF.

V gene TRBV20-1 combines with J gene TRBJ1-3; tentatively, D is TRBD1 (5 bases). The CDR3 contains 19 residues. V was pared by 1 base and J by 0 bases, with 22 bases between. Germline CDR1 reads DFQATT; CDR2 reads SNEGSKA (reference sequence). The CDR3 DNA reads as TGCAGTGCTAGAGCTTTCGCAGATAGGACACCCGGCTCTGGAAACACCATATATTTT. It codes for CSARAFADRTPGSGNTIYF.